This T cell receptor beta chain came from a study of Graves' ophthalmopathy and Graves' hyperthyroidism. At the level of the study: The authors collected peripheral blood at initial diagnosis, before any treatment. Study-level points and caveats: This model predicted ophthalmopathy progression (sensitivity 60% to 71%, specificity 72% to 85%).

The CDR3 contains 13 residues. With 1 base removed from V and 7 bases from J, the gap between germline ends came to 5 bases. Germline CDR1 reads MGHDK; CDR2 reads SYGVNS. Moderate-to-severe activity, CAS at least 3, NOSPECS at least 4 and duration under 3 months characterized donors with ophthalmopathy. This clonotype was seen more than once but under ten times. The antigen is unknown. CDR3 regions of TCR beta were amplified from RNA transcripts. HTBI-primed first-round RT-PCR preceded second-round multiplex PCR. MiXCR, applied by TCRdb to the multiplex PCR reads, yields one record per CDR3 protein. Altogether almost 750,000 distinct CDR3 sequences are present, around 40% being singletons, with the ten largest covering about 40%.

The sample taken for sequencing was peripheral blood. The receptor's source is an adult man with Graves' ophthalmopathy. The rearrangement links TRBV25-1 to TRBJ1-6; D gene uncertain. DNA of the CDR3: TGTGCCAGCAGTGAATTGACGAATTCACCCCTCCACTTT. Protein: CASSELTNSPLHF.